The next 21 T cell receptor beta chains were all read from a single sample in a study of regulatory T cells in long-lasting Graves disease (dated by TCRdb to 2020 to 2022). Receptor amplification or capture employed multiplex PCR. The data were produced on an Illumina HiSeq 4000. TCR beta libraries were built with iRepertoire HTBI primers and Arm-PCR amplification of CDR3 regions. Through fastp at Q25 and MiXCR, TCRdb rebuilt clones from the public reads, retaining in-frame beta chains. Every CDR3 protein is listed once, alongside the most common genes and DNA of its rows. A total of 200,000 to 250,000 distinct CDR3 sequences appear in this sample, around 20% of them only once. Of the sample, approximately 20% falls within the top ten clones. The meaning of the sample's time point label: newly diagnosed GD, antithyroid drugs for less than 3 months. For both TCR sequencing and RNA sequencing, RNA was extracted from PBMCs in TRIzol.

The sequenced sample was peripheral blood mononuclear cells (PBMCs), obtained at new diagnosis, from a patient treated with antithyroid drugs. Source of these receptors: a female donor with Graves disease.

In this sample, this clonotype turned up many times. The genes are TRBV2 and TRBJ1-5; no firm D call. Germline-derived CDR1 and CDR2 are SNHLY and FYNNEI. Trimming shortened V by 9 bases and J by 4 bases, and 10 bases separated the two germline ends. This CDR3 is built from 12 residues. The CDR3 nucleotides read TGTGCCAGTAAGCGGGCAAATCAGCCCCAGCATTTT. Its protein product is CASKRANQPQHF. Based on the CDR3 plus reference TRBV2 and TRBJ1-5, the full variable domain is EPEVTQTPSHQVTQMGQEVILRCVPISNHLYFYWYRQILGQKVEFLVSFYNNEISEKSEIFDDQFSVERPDGSNFTLKIRSTKLEDSAMYFCASKRANQPQHFGDGTRLSIL.

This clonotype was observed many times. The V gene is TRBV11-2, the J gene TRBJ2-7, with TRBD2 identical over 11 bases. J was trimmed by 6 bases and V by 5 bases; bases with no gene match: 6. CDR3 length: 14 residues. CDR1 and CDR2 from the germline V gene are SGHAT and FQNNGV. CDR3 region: CASSLTSGSAEQYF. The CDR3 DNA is TGTGCCAGCAGCCTTACTAGCGGGAGTGCCGAGCAGTACTTC. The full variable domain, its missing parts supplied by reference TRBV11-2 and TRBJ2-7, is EAGVAQSPRYKIIEKRQSVAFWCNPISGHATLYWYQQILGQGPKLLIQFQNNGVVDDSQLPKDRFSAERLKGVDSTLKIQPAKLEDSAVYLCASSLTSGSAEQYFGPGTRLTVT.

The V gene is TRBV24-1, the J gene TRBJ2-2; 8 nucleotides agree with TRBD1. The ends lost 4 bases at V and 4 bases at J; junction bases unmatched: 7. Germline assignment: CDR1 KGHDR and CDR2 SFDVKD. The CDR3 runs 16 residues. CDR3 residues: CATSDPRGRSTGELFF. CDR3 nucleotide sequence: TGTGCCACCAGTGACCCCAGGGGGCGTAGCACCGGGGAGCTGTTTTTT.

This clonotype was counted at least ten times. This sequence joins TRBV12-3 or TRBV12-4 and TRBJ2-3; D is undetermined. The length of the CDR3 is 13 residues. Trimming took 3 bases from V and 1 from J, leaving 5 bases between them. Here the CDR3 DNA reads TGTGCCAGCAGTTTCAAAGGCACAGATACGCAGTATTTT. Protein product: CASSFKGTDTQYF.

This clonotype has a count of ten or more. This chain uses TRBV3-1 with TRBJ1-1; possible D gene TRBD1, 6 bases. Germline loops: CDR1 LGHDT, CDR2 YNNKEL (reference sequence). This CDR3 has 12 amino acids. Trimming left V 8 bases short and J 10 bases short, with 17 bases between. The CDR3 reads CASGGIQGRAFF. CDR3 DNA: TGTGCCAGCGGGGGCATACAGGGCAGAGCTTTCTTT.

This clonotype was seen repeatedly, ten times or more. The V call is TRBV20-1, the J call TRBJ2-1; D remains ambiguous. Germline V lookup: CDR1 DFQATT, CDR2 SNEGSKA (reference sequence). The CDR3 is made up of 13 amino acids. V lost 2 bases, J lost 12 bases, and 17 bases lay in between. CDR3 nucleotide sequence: TGCAGTGCTAGAAGGTACCCATTTGTGGTGCAGTTCTTC. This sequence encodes CSARRYPFVVQFF.

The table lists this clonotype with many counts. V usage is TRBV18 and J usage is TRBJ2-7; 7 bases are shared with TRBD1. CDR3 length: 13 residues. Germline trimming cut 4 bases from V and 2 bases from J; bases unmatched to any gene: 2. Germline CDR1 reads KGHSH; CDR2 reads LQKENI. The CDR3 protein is CASSQDRAYEQYF. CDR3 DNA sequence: TGTGCCAGCTCACAAGACAGGGCCTACGAGCAGTACTTC.

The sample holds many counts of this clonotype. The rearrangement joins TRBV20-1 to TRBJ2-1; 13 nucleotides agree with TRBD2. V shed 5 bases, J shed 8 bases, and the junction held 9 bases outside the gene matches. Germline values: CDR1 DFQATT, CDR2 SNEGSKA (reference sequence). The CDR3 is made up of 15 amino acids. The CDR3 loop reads CSAPRTSGSRDEQFF. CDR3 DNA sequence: TGCAGTGCTCCTAGGACTAGCGGGAGTAGGGATGAGCAGTTCTTC.

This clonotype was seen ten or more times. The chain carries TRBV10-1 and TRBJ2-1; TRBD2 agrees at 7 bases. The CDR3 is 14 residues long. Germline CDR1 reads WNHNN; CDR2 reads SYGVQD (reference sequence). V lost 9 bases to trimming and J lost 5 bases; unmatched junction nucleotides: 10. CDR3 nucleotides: TGCGCCAGACGTGGACTAGAAACAAACAATGAGCAGTTCTTC. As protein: CARRGLETNNEQFF.

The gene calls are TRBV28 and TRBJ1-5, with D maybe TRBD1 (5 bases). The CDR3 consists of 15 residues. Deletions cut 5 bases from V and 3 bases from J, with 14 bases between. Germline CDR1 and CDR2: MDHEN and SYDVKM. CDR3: CASSGGGTVNQPQHF. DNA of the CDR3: TGTGCCAGCAGTGGGGGGGGGACGGTCAATCAGCCCCAGCATTTT.

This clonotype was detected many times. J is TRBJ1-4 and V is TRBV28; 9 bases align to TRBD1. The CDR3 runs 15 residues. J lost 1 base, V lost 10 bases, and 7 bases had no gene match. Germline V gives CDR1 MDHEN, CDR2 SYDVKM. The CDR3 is CATWTGAGTNEKLFF. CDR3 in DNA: TGTGCCACCTGGACAGGGGCAGGAACTAATGAAAAACTGTTTTTT. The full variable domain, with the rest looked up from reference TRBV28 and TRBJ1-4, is DVKVTQSSRYLVKRTGEKVFLECVQDMDHENMFWYRQDPGLGLRLIYFSYDVKMKEKGDIPEGYSVSREKKERFSLILESASTNQTSMYLCATWTGAGTNEKLFFGSGTQLSVL.

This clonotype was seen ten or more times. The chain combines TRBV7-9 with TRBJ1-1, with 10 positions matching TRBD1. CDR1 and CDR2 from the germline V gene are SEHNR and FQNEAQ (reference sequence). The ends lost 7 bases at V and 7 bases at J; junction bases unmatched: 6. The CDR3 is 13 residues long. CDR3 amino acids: CASTRQGAGEAFF. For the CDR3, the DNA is TGTGCCAGCACCCGACAGGGGGCAGGTGAAGCTTTCTTT.

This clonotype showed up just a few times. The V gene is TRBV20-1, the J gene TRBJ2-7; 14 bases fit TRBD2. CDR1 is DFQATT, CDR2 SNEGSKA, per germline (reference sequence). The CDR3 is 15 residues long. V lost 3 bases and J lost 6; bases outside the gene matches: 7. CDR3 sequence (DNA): TGCAGTGCTAGGGAAGGGACTAGCGGGAGAAGCGAGCAGTACTTC. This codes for CSAREGTSGRSEQYF.

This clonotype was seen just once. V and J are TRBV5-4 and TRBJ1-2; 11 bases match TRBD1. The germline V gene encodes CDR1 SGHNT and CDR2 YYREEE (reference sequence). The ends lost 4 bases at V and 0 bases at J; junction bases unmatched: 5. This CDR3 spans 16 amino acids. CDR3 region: CASSRTGGFSNYGYTF. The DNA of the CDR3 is TGTGCCAGCAGCCGGACAGGGGGCTTTTCTAACTATGGCTACACCTTC.

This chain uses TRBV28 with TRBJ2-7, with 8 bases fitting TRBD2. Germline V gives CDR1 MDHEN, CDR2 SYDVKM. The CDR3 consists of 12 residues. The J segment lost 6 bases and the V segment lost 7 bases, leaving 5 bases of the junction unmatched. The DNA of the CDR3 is TGTGCCAGCAATCCCCGGGGGGGCGAGCAGTACTTC. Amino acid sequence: CASNPRGGEQYF. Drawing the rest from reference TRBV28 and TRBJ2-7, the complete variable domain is DVKVTQSSRYLVKRTGEKVFLECVQDMDHENMFWYRQDPGLGLRLIYFSYDVKMKEKGDIPEGYSVSREKKERFSLILESASTNQTSMYLCASNPRGGEQYFGPGTRLTVT.

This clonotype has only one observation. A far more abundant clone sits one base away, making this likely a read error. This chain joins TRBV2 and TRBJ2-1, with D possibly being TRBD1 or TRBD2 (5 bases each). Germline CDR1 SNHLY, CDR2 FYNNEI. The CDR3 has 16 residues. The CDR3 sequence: CASSPLWGSSYNKQFF. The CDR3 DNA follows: TGTGCCAGCAGCCCTCTGTGGGGGAGCTCCTACAATAAGCAGTTCTTC.

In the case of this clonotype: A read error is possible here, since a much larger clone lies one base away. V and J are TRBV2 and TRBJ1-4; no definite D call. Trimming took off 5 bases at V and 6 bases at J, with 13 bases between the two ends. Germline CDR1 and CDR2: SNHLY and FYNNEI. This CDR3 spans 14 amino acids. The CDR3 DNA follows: TGTGCCAGCAGTCAGTCCCCCCCGCATGAAAAACTGTTTTTT. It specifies CASSQSPPHEKLFF.

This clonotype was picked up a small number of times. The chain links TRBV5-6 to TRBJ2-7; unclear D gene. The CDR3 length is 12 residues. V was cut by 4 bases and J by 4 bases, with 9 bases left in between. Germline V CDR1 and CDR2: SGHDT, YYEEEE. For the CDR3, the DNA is TGTGCCAGCAGCGCTAGGTCGTACGAGCAGTACTTC. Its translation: CASSARSYEQYF.

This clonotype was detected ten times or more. CDR3 in DNA: TGTGCCAGCAGCTTAGTCCCCGCCAGGAGCGATGAGCAGTTCTTC. Translated: CASSLVPARSDEQFF. The rearrangement links TRBV7-3 to TRBJ2-1, with D hard to call. The V gene's germline CDR1 is SGHTA and CDR2 FQGTGA. The V gene lost 2 bases and the J gene lost 8 bases, with 16 bases spanning the gap. The CDR3 totals 15 residues.

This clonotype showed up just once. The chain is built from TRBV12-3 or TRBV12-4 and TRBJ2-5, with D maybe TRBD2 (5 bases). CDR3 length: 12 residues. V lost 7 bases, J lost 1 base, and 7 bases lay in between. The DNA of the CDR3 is TGTGCCAGCAAGGGAGCCCAAGAGACCCAGTACTTC. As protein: CASKGAQETQYF.

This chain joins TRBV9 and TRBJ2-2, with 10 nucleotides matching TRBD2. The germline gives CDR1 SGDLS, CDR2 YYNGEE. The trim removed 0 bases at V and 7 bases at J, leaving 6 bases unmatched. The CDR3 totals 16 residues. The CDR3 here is CASSVGGLATSGELFF. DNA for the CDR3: TGTGCCAGCAGCGTAGGGGGACTAGCGACGAGCGGGGAGCTGTTTTTT.